This note documents a single T cell receptor beta chain sequence. Its antigen is unknown. No base qualities exist here, and no much larger clone lies one base off it. In total, about 650 healthy bone marrow donors made up the cohort. All cohort members were sampled while nominally healthy, although unrecorded immune exposures were likely present. The donor was CMV seronegative and was included in the group of over 300 seronegative cohort members. Every donor gave a peripheral blood sample, and the peripheral blood mononuclear cells from that sample were used for TCR beta sequencing. Genomic DNA was extracted from the blood cell samples with the Qiagen DNeasy Blood Extraction Kit. The library came from the immunoSEQ multiplex PCR assay. For the multiplex PCR, a mixture combining 60 forward primers for TCR Vbeta segments and 13 reverse primers for TCR Jbeta segments was used. Amplification of the CDR3 region of rearranged TCR beta genes was performed with a multiplex PCR assay on genomic DNA. The Illumina HiSeq System was used to sequence the amplified TCR beta libraries as 87-base-pair reads. As for how the authors treated the data: A later analysis counted 65 million to 90 million unique TCR beta chains across the 650 to 700 repertoires, and 10 million to 11 million of these chains were shared by at least two donors. A nearest-neighbor algorithm error-corrected the raw reads and collapsed the reads into unique sequences, merging closely related sequences to remove PCR and sequencing errors. Alignment of CDR3 sequences to IMGT reference sequences was used to assign V, D and J gene segments. Each retained sequence needed at least a six-nucleotide match to both a V gene segment and a J gene segment. A rearrangement counted as productive if the CDR3 had no stop codons and remained in frame with V and J, and every other rearrangement counted as non-productive. CDR3 was defined by IMGT convention, running from the second conserved V-encoded cysteine to the conserved J-encoded phenylalanine. The earlier analysis of roughly 590 of the donors excluded sequences that lacked an unambiguous match to a single V gene segment. In an earlier analysis of roughly 500 of the donors, V segments were called functional above 56.7% productive rearrangements and were called segregating when the between-donor standard deviation exceeded 5%. A statistical classification framework was built to diagnose cytomegalovirus status from the catalog of TCR beta chain sequences. A later analysis assigned V and J genes by comparing TCR nucleotide sequences with IMGT/GENE-DB human TR gene sequences. In a later analysis, CDR3 sequences and most-parsimonious VDJ recombination scenarios were assigned using the TCRdist pipeline. In a later analysis, every TCR beta chain was defined by the combination of its CDR3 amino acid sequence and its V-gene family, and reads without a unique V-gene family were dropped. In a later analysis, fewer than 650 highly shared, low-generation-probability nucleotide sequences were removed to address suspected cross-contamination and a sequencing artifact. In a later analysis, a clonal expansion index was calculated for each public chain from normalized within-repertoire ranks of inferred template counts. In a later analysis, generation probabilities were computed with a VDJ recombination model fitted to out-of-frame rearrangements, and the resulting probabilities were checked against IGoR. A later analysis scored TCR-TCR, TCR-HLA and TCR-CMV co-occurrence with hypergeometric tests, applying a repertoire-size bias correction to TCR pairs. To estimate false discovery rates, a later analysis permuted the HLA or CMV assignments 20 times. In a later analysis, co-occurring TCRs were grouped using DBSCAN, with TCRdist sequence similarity added in when clustering inside HLA-allele-positive subsets. Repertoires with fewer than 30,000 or more than 120,000 public chains, plus five repertoires with anomalous nucleotide sharing, were excluded from co-occurrence clustering. TCRdb took over this immuneACCESS table, retaining in-frame rearrangements with V and J assigned. Such tables are incomplete; in checked studies, under half of the missing clones stem from an unresolved V gene, and the remainder is unexplained. The V and J calls and clone size were taken over from that table, and D and trimming were inferred from the DNA. In all, the sample holds about 140,000 clones, and roughly 79% of those were seen once. Of the sample, approximately 0.97% falls within the top ten clones.

The data stem from a study of cytomegalovirus exposure and HLA in healthy donors (dated by TCRdb to about 2017). Study-wide context: According to an earlier analysis of around 600 of the donors, roughly 180 million T cells yielded 90 million to 130 million unique TCR beta sequences and around 280 Gb of sequence data. On average, around 230,000 unique TCR beta nucleotide sequences were sequenced per donor among fewer than 500 genotyped donors of the cohort, with roughly a sixth of those sequences being non-productive. In an earlier analysis of 550 to 700 of the donors, high-throughput TCR beta sequencing was used to judge whether each TCR beta V gene segment behaved as functional or pseudogenic. Using immunosequencing, the study profiled T cell repertoires from approximately 700 subjects and related those repertoires to cytomegalovirus serostatus. The later analysis used no new phenotypic data to find candidate immune exposures, relying instead on TCR beta sequences and their occurrence across donors. An early release covering 550 to 650 HLA-typed donors comprised about 300 gigabases of sequencing data and around 85 million unique TCR sequences. Both class I and class II loci were covered by HLA typing, at four-digit resolution. Every repertoire in the discovery cohort had been generated on one and the same sequencing platform. Donor age, sex, ethnicity and CMV serostatus were compiled together with the repertoire data. A later genetic analysis took genome-wide SNP genotypes for about 55% of the 666 donors and used that subset as a discovery cohort. To study patterns of TCR occurrence, a later analysis re-analyzed previously published TCR beta repertoires from around 660 donors and added high-resolution HLA genotyping. The number of donors typed differed by locus, with about 629-630 for A, B, C, DRB1 and DQB1, roughly 520 for DQA1, about 610 for DPA1, and some 440 for DPB1. The aim of the study was to test whether cataloging public T cell receptors could identify signatures of past pathogen exposure. Along with the approximately 650-subject first cohort, a separate validation cohort of over a hundred different subjects was used. Of the 350 to 400 genotyped donors, roughly 80% fell in the genetic ancestry cluster associated with self-reported Caucasian donors. Five DR-DQ haplotypes were handled as single units for association and clustering because linkage in the cohort was strong. To predict cytomegalovirus infection status, the study combined high-throughput TCR immunosequencing, statistical association of individual TCRs with disease status, and machine learning. General conclusions and limits of the study: Assigning TCR associations to individual alleles was difficult when HLA alleles, especially DR and DQ, strongly co-occurred. The 87-base-pair reads could not distinguish some IMGT-functional V segments, including TRBV6-2 and TRBV6-3, so those segments were excluded. A group of highly shared sequence variants was considered likely to be a technical artifact of the sequencing pipeline. A later analysis reported that several top co-occurrence clusters appeared linked to parvovirus B19, influenza, CMV and Epstein-Barr virus. HLA typing was unavailable for some donors at each locus, so association tests used only the typed subset. Immune exposure information for the cohort was limited to CMV serostatus. Compared with equally common non-associated chains, HLA-associated TCR beta chains in a later analysis were more clonally expanded and had lower generation probabilities. According to a later analysis, TCR association rates differed among HLA loci, with DRB1 alleles showing the most associated TCRs and HLA-C alleles showing the fewest. The study gave a list of 150 to 200 TCR beta chains associated with cytomegalovirus. Most CMV-associated TCR beta chains appeared to be HLA-restricted in a later analysis, and the HLA associations seemed to be driven largely by CMV exposure. A further reported finding was that TCR beta sequences accurately predicted the HLA-A and HLA-B alleles for most subjects in the first cohort. Linkage disequilibrium might explain the correlated functional status among segregating V segments, but an unknown experimental factor could not be excluded. In vitro tests confirmed that a few of the cytomegalovirus-associated TCR beta chains recognize cytomegalovirus antigens. In both the original and validation cohorts, the classifier was reported to diagnose cytomegalovirus status with high specificity and sensitivity. Roughly uniform sequencing depth across donors was assumed in presence/absence analyses, although this assumption may not hold. Specific HLA alleles were associated with roughly 16,000 TCR beta sequences at a false discovery rate of 0.05 in a later analysis. The cohort was sequenced for TCR beta chains only, and without alpha or paired-chain data the features that could be detected were limited. Because counts were too low, more than 15 rarely observed V segments, including chromosome 9 orphons, were excluded from the earlier analysis of around 640 of the donors. Compared with the roughly 670-donor mean, donors in an Asian-associated ancestry cluster had fewer N-insertions in productive TCRs, according to a later genetic analysis. In an earlier analysis of approximately 590 of the donors, most TCR beta V segments appeared in productive rearrangements about 90% or about 30% of the time, broadly matching IMGT annotations. In a later genetic analysis, a missense DCLRE1C variant was associated with V-gene and J-gene trimming of TCR beta chains, and the association was replicated in an independent cohort. It was suggested by the authors that the approach could potentially be generalized to other disease states and immunological phenotypes. Most TCR sequences were seen in very few donors, while some public TCRs were found in many individuals.

V loses 0 bases, J loses 4 bases, and the germline ends lie 13 bases apart. CDR1 and CDR2, per the germline V gene, are SGHRS and YFSETQ. Its CDR3 holds 15 amino acids, cysteine through phenylalanine. CDR3 DNA only is kept here, 45 bases in frame from base 1. This TCR derives from a man aged 18 to 30 in good health and CMV-seronegative. The sample taken for sequencing was PBMCs. This receptor chain uses TRBV5-1 and TRBJ2-5, with a weak D call of TRBD1 (5 bases match). The CDR3 sequence is CASSLGLQGGETQYF. The DNA sequence is as follows: TGCGCCAGCAGCTTGGGTCTGCAGGGCGGAGAGACCCAGTACTTC.